Here is one TCR beta chain with its context. Antigen unknown. Profiled with immunoSEQ multiplex PCR; TCRdb holds only in-frame clones, not every one. The data show 82,000 or so clones, 75% to 90% seen once. This entry belongs to a study of OX40 agonist ivuxolimab in advanced cancers. Study-wide results and caveats: Average numbers of expanded clones were greater in CD8+ T cells than in CD4+. Not determined was the antigen specificity of the expanded peripheral T cells.

From germline, CDR1 is PRHDT and CDR2 FYEKMQ (reference sequence). The CDR3 extends over 16 amino acids. Trimming removed 7 bases from V and 7 bases from J, with 20 bases in between. This TCR was sampled from an adult with an advanced solid tumor such as melanoma, head and neck, liver or kidney cancer. This chain uses TRBV13 with TRBJ1-6; possible D gene TRBD1, 6 bases. Source: CD4+ or CD8+ T cells sorted from blood, taken in a trial of the OX40 agonist ivuxolimab. The CDR3 coding sequence is TGTGCCAGCACCCTAGGGGGAGGGCGCGACAATTCACCCCTCCACTTT. Translated, it gives CASTLGGGRDNSPLHF.